This TCR beta chain was recovered during a study of human T cells and chemical hapten exposure. In this sample, this clonotype turned up a few times. TCRdb redid the calling of the RACE reads with MiXCR, one entry per CDR3 protein. The table has approximately 110,000 distinct CDR3 sequences, 11% seen once. As for time point: patch test 1, 2 weeks after DPC sensitization. Specified treatment: therapeutic diphenylcyclopropenone sensitization with weekly scalp DPC. The CDR3 is 15 amino acids. CDR1 and CDR2 from the germline V gene are SGHDN and FVKESK. The V segment lost 2 bases and the J segment 4 bases; nucleotides outside the gene matches: 6.

This TCR was sampled from a woman aged 40 to 55 with alopecia areata. Some clones in this sample may be carry-over from other donors' samples. The sequencing here drew on whole blood, taken in connection with sensitization to the hapten diphenylcyclopropenone (DPC). V gene TRBV14 combines with J gene TRBJ1-1; TRBD1 matches at 8 bases. This chain's CDR3 is CASSQFDRGGTEAFF. The DNA for the CDR3 is TGTGCCAGCAGCCAATTTGACAGGGGAGGCACTGAAGCTTTCTTT.